This is a list of T cell receptor beta chains from one sample in a study of blood T cells in healthy people across ages. One entry per CDR3 protein, called by TCRdb with MiXCR from the 5' RACE reads. The repertoire holds 600,000 to 850,000 distinct CDR3 sequences, 20% to 30% seen once, with 9% to 9.5% in the top ten. This sample also belongs to another study, concerning T cells of mothers and their children.

Sample: blood. Every receptor here comes from a boy aged 10-17 years in good health. The CDR3 runs from the conserved cysteine through the conserved F or W. A D gene is named only where the DNA matches it firmly. A clone size is listed for some rows: how often the clone was seen (once, few, many), or a class if it is expanded.

d_call clone_size j_call v_call cdr3_aa cdr3_nt
NA few TRBJ2-6 TRBV6-5 CASSYSWGAGANVLTF TGTGCCAGCAGTTACTCTTGGGGTGCAGGGGCCAACGTCCTGACTTTC
NA NA TRBJ2-3 TRBV11-2 CASRWGFDTDTQYF TGTGCCAGCAGGTGGGGTTTTGACACAGATACGCAGTATTTT
NA NA TRBJ2-3 TRBV7-3 CASSLPGWDTQYF TGTGCCAGCAGCTTACCAGGTTGGGATACGCAGTATTTT
NA NA TRBJ1-1 TRBV7-9 CASRQGYSEAFF TGTGCCAGCCGCCAGGGATATAGTGAAGCTTTCTTT
TRBD1 few TRBJ2-7 TRBV29-1 CSVEDPNRGAYEQYF TGCAGCGTTGAAGACCCTAACAGGGGCGCCTACGAGCAGTACTTC
TRBD1 NA TRBJ1-2 TRBV28 CASSLQLQGALNGYTF TGTGCCAGCAGTTTACAATTACAGGGGGCGCTTAATGGCTACACCTTC
TRBD2 few TRBJ2-1 TRBV18 CASSPGTSGGSYNEQFF TGTGCCAGCTCACCCGGGACTAGCGGGGGCTCCTACAATGAGCAGTTCTTC
NA NA TRBJ2-5 TRBV28 CASTTREIQETQYF TGTGCCAGCACCACTAGGGAAATACAAGAGACCCAGTACTTC
NA few TRBJ2-1 TRBV7-3 CASRTSGGQSYNEQFF TGTGCCAGCAGGACTTCAGGAGGACAATCCTACAATGAGCAGTTCTTC
TRBD1 NA TRBJ1-1 TRBV5-1 CASSDRDRGLWTEAFF TGCGCCAGCAGCGACCGGGACAGGGGGCTTTGGACTGAAGCTTTCTTT
TRBD1 NA TRBJ1-4 TRBV20-1 CSAPQGAGGEKLFF TGCAGTGCGCCGCAGGGGGCAGGGGGCGAAAAACTGTTTTTT
TRBD1 NA TRBJ2-7 TRBV10-3 CAISGYRGSSYEQYF TGTGCCATCAGTGGGTACAGGGGGTCGTCCTACGAGCAGTACTTC
NA NA TRBJ1-1 TRBV7-3 CASSFRLGFGTEAFF TGTGCCAGCAGCTTTCGCCTTGGGTTTGGCACTGAAGCTTTCTTT
NA few TRBJ2-5 TRBV20-1 CSAEGPQETQYF TGCAGTGCTGAGGGACCCCAAGAGACCCAGTACTTC
NA NA TRBJ2-7 TRBV21-1 CASSKEGLEQYF TGTGCCAGCAGCAAAGAAGGCCTCGAGCAGTACTTC
NA few TRBJ1-1 TRBV24-1 CATSEGRSEAFF TGTGCCACCAGTGAGGGACGTTCTGAAGCTTTCTTT
NA NA TRBJ2-7 TRBV5-1 CASSARPYQGGEQYF TGCGCCAGCAGCGCCCGCCCCTACCAAGGTGGAGAGCAGTACTTC
TRBD1 NA TRBJ1-4 TRBV7-9 CASSLPGQTNEKLFF TGTGCCAGCAGCTTACCGGGACAGACTAATGAAAAACTGTTTTTT
NA few TRBJ2-3 TRBV3-1 CASSQQGGTDTQYF TGTGCCAGCAGCCAACAGGGAGGCACAGATACGCAGTATTTT
NA few TRBJ2-7 TRBV5-1 CASSLESGGLYEQYF TGCGCCAGCAGCTTGGAGTCGGGGGGCCTCTACGAGCAGTACTTC
NA NA TRBJ2-1 TRBV20-1 CSARARAFDEQFF TGCAGTGCTAGAGCTCGGGCTTTCGATGAGCAGTTCTTC
TRBD2 few TRBJ2-1 TRBV12-5 CASGSGRAPYNEQFF TGTGCTAGTGGTAGCGGGAGGGCCCCCTACAATGAGCAGTTCTTC
NA few TRBJ2-5 TRBV3-1 CASSQASIETQYF TGTGCCAGCAGCCAAGCAAGTATAGAGACCCAGTACTTC
TRBD1 few TRBJ2-5 TRBV29-1 CSAVTGERVETQYF TGCAGCGCGGTGACAGGGGAAAGGGTAGAGACCCAGTACTTC
NA few TRBJ2-1 TRBV20-1 CSARGWESSYNEQFF TGCAGTGCTAGAGGGTGGGAGTCCTCCTACAATGAGCAGTTCTTC
NA NA TRBJ2-3 TRBV7-2 CASSFPRDFSTDTQYF TGTGCCAGCAGCTTCCCCCGGGACTTTAGCACAGATACGCAGTATTTT